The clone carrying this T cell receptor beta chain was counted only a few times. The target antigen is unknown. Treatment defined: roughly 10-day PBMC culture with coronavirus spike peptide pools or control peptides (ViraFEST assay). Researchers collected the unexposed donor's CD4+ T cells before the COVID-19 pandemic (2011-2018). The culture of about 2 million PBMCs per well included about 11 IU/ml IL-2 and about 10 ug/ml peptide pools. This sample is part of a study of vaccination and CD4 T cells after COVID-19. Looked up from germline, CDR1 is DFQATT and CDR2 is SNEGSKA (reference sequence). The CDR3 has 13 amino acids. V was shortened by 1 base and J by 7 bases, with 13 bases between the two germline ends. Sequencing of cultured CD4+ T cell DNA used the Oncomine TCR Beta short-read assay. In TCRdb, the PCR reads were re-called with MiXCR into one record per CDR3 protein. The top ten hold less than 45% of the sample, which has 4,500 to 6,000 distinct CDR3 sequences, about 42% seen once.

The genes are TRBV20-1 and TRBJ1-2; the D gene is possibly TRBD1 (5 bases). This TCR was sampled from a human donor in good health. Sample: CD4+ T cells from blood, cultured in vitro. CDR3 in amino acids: CSARAGAASGYTF. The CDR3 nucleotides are TGCAGTGCTAGAGCCGGGGCGGCCAGTGGCTACACCTTC.